This entry lists 9 T cell receptor beta chains sequenced from one sample in a study of T cells after yellow fever vaccination. Each CDR3 protein is one row after TCRdb ran MiXCR on the 5' RACE reads. The sample lists tens of thousands of distinct CDR3 sequences; about 7.7% were seen once. The starting material was CD8+ T cells sorted from PBMCs, obtained on the day of the yellow fever booster vaccination. Receptors originate from a young man who received the YFV17D yellow fever vaccine.

The chain carries TRBV4-3 and TRBJ2-1; 7 nucleotides match TRBD2. Germline lookup yields CDR1 LGHNA and CDR2 YSLEER. V was pared by 2 bases and J by 6 bases, with 4 bases of the junction left unmatched. This CDR3 has 14 amino acids. CDR3 DNA: TGCGCCAGCAGCCAACCGACTAGCTCCAATGAGCAGTTCTTC. This translates into CASSQPTSSNEQFF.

The chain recombines TRBV5-5 with TRBJ2-7; D is ambiguous. The length of the CDR3 is 11 residues. Germline V gene lookup returns CDR1 SGHKS and CDR2 YYEKEE (reference sequence). The germline V and J ends were trimmed by 1 base and 8 bases, with 7 bases remaining between them. CDR3 in amino acids: CASSLLWQQYF. In DNA form, the CDR3 reads TGTGCCAGCAGCTTGCTGTGGCAGCAGTACTTC.

The chain uses TRBV24-1 and TRBJ2-1; D may correspond to TRBD1 or TRBD2 (5 bases each). V was trimmed by 3 bases and J by 4 bases, leaving 15 bases between them. Germline V gene sequence: CDR1 KGHDR, CDR2 SFDVKD. This CDR3 has 16 amino acids. DNA for the CDR3: TGTGCCACCAGTGATCCAAACTCGGGGCTATACAATGAGCAGTTCTTC. It translates to CATSDPNSGLYNEQFF.

There are a few counts of this clonotype. The chain links TRBV25-1 to TRBJ1-2, with D tentatively TRBD1 (5 bases). This CDR3 is 14 amino acids long. Germline loops: CDR1 MGHDK, CDR2 SYGVNS. V was shortened by 2 bases and J by 5 bases, with 12 bases between the two germline ends. The CDR3 is CASSEIGASYGYTF. In DNA form, the CDR3 reads TGTGCCAGCAGTGAAATCGGGGCCAGTTATGGCTACACCTTC.

This clonotype has only a few counts. V is TRBV4-3 and J is TRBJ2-6; no definite D call. The CDR3 consists of 14 residues. CDR1 LGHNA and CDR2 YSLEER come from the germline V gene. The V gene lost 3 bases and the J gene lost 1 base, with 4 bases spanning the gap. The CDR3 DNA reads TGCGCCAGCAGCCACTCATCTGGGGCCAACGTCCTGACTTTC. Amino acids: CASSHSSGANVLTF.

This clonotype was counted between two and nine times. The chain couples TRBV28 to TRBJ2-1; 8 nucleotides align to TRBD2. The V segment lost 4 bases and the J segment 5 bases; nucleotides outside the gene matches: 7. The germline gives CDR1 MDHEN, CDR2 SYDVKM. There are 15 residues in the CDR3. CDR3 sequence reads: CASSWTSQPNNEQFF. The CDR3 DNA is TGTGCCAGCAGTTGGACTAGCCAACCGAACAATGAGCAGTTCTTC.

To note about this clonotype: This could be a read error, since a much larger clone is one nucleotide away. The gene calls are TRBV5-6 and TRBJ2-1; the match to TRBD2 covers 7 bases. The CDR3 is 13 amino acids. J was trimmed by 8 bases and V by 4 bases; bases with no gene match: 6. Germline V CDR1 and CDR2: SGHDT, YYEEEE. The CDR3 DNA follows: TGTGCCAGCAGCCCCGGGGGGAAGGATGAGCAGTTCTTC. It codes for CASSPGGKDEQFF.

At least ten counts were recorded for this clonotype. The chain is built from TRBV12-3 or TRBV12-4 and TRBJ2-2; D is ambiguous. The V end was cut by 6 bases, the J end by 2 bases, with 16 bases between. This CDR3 region has 16 residues. The CDR3 sequence: CASSPHAGSNTGELFF. The CDR3 DNA reads TGTGCCAGCAGCCCTCATGCCGGAAGTAACACCGGGGAGCTGTTTTTT.

This clonotype was detected a few times. The chain uses TRBV9 and TRBJ1-1, with TRBD1 identical over 7 bases. CDR1 and CDR2 (germline): SGDLS, YYNGEE. The J segment lost 4 bases and the V segment lost 0 bases, leaving 3 bases of the junction unmatched. The length of the CDR3 is 14 residues. The DNA of the CDR3 is TGTGCCAGCAGCGTAGGCAGGGGGGCCACTGAAGCTTTCTTT. It encodes CASSVGRGATEAFF.